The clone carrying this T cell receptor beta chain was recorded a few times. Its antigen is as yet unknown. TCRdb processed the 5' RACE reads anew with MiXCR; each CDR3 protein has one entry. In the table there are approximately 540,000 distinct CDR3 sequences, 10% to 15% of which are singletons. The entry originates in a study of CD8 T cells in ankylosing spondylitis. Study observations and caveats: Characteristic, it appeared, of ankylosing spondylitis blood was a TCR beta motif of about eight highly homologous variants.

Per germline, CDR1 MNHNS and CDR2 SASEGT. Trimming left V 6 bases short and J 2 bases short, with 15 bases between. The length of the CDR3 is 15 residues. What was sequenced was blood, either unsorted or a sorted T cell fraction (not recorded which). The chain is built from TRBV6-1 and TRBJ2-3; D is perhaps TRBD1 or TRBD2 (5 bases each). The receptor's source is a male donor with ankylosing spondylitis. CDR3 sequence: CASRNRGGYTDTQYF. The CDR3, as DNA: TGTGCCAGCAGGAACCGGGGCGGCTACACAGATACGCAGTATTTT.